Below are 3 T cell receptor beta chains sequenced from a single sample in a study of T-cell reconstitution after alpha-beta-depleted transplantation in children. Unique molecular identifiers were built into the TCRbeta library. TCRdb re-derived calls from the PCR reads in MiXCR, one entry per CDR3 protein. Of 250,000 to 300,000 distinct CDR3 sequences listed, more than 8% are singletons. The material was PBMCs from the stem cell graft donor, obtained from the stem cell graft. These receptors came from a human donor who donated a stem cell graft to a child with SCID.

This clonotype was counted between two and nine times. The chain uses TRBV4-1 and TRBJ2-2, with D perhaps TRBD2 (5 bases). Per the germline V gene, CDR1 is MGHRA and CDR2 is YSYEKL. V was pared by 1 base and J by 6 bases, with 9 bases between. The CDR3 sequence is 14 residues long. The CDR3 loop is CASSQGGFAGELFF. CDR3 nucleotides: TGCGCCAGCAGCCAAGGAGGGTTCGCCGGGGAGCTGTTTTTT.

In its sample, this clonotype was seen a few times. This chain connects TRBV5-1 to TRBJ2-1; D might be TRBD1 (5 bases). This CDR3 is built from 13 residues. Germline V lookup: CDR1 SGHRS, CDR2 YFSETQ. The germline V and J ends were trimmed by 4 bases and 5 bases, with 10 bases remaining between them. The CDR3 DNA sequence: TGCGCCAGCAGCATGGACAACGACAATGAGCAGTTCTTC. Protein: CASSMDNDNEQFF.

This clonotype occurred many times. The chain uses TRBV2 and TRBJ2-2; 7 bases agree with TRBD1. Trimming at V came to 6 bases and at J to 5 bases, leaving 3 bases not matched to a gene. The CDR3 extends over 13 amino acids. CDR1 SNHLY and CDR2 FYNNEI come from the germline V gene. The CDR3 DNA follows: TGTGCCAGCAGGACAGGGCGGACCGGGGAGCTGTTTTTT. Translating gives CASRTGRTGELFF.